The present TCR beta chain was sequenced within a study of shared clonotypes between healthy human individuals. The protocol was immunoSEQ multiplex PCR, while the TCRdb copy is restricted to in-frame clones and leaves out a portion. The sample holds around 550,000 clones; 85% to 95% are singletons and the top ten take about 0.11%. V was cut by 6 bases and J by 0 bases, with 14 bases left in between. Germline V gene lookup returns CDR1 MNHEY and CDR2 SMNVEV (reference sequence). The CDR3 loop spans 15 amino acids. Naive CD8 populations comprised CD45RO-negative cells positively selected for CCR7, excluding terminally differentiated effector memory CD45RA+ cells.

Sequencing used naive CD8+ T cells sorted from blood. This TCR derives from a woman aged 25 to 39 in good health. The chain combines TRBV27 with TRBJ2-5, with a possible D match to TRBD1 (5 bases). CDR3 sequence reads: CASSPADSNQETQYF. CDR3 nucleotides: TGTGCCAGCAGCCCGGCCGACAGCAACCAAGAGACCCAGTACTTC.